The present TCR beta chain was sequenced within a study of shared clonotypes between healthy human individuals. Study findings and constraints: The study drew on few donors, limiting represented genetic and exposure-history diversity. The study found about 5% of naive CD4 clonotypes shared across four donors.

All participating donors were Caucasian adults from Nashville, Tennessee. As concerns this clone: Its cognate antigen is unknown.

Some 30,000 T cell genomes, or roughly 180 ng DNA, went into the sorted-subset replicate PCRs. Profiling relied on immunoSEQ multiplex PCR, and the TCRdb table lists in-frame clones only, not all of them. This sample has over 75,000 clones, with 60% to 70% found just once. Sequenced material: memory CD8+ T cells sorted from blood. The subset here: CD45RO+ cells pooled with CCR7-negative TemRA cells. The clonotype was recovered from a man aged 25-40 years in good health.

The CDR3 loop is CASSFPGLGGPGTQYF. CDR3 DNA: TGTGCCAGCAGTTTCCCAGGACTAGGTGGCCCCGGGACCCAGTACTTC. The V call is TRBV28, the J call TRBJ2-5, with 7 bases that match TRBD2. The CDR3 contains 16 residues. In germline, CDR1 is MDHEN, CDR2 SYDVKM. With V trimmed by 3 bases and J by 7 bases, 14 bases remained unmatched.